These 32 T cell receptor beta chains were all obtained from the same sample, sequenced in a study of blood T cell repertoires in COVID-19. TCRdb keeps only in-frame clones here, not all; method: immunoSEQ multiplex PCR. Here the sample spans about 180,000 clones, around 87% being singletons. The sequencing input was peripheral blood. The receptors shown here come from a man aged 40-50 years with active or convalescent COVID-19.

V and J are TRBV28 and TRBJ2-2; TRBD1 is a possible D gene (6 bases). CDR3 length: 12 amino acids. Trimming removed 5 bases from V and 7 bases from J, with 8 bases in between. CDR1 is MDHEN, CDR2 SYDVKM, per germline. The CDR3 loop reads CASSPGDGELFF. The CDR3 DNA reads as TGTGCCAGCAGTCCAGGGGACGGGGAGCTGTTTTTT.

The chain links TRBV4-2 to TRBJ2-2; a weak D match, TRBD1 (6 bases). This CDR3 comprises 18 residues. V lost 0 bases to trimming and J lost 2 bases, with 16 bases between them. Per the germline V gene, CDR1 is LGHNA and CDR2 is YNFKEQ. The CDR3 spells CASSQELATGANTGELFF. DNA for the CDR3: TGTGCCAGCAGCCAAGAACTCGCGACAGGTGCCAACACCGGGGAGCTGTTTTTT.

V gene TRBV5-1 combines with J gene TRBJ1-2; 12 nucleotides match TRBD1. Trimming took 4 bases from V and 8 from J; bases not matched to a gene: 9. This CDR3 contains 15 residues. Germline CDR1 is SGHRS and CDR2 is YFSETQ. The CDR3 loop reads CASSAVGTGGRGYTF. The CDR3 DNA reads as TGCGCCAGCAGCGCCGTGGGGACAGGGGGCAGAGGCTACACCTTC.

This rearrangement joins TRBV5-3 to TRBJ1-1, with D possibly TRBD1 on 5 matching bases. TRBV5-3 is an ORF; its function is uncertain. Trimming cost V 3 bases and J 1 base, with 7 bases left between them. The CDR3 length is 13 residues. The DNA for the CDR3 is TGTGCCAGAAGCTACGACAGGAACACTGAAGCTTTCTTT. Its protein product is CARSYDRNTEAFF.

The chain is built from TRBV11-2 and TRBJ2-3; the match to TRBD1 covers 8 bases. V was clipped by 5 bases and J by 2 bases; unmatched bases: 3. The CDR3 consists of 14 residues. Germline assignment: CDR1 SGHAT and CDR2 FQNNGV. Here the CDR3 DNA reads TGTGCCAGCAGCCAGGGGGCCCCCACAGATACGCAGTATTTT. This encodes CASSQGAPTDTQYF. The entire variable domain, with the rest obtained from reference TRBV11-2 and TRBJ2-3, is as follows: EAGVAQSPRYKIIEKRQSVAFWCNPISGHATLYWYQQILGQGPKLLIQFQNNGVVDDSQLPKDRFSAERLKGVDSTLKIQPAKLEDSAVYLCASSQGAPTDTQYFGPGTRLTVL.

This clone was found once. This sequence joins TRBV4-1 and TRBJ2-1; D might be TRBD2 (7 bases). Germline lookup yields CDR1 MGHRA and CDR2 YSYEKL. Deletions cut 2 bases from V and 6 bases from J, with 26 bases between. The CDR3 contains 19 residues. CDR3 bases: TGCGCCAGCAGCCAATCCGCGGGTTTGCGGGGGCCTCTGAGCAATGAGCAGTTCTTC. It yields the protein CASSQSAGLRGPLSNEQFF.

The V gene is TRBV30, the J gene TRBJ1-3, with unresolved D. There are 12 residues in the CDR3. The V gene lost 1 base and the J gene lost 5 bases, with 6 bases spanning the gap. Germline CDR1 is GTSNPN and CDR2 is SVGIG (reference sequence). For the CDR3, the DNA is TGTGCCTGGAGTGCCCGTCGAAACACCATATATTTT. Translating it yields CAWSARRNTIYF. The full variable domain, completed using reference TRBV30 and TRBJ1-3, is SQTIHQWPATLVQPVGSPLSLECTVEGTSNPNLYWYRQAAGRGLQLLFYSVGIGQISSEVPQNLSASRPQDRQFILSSKKLLLSDSGFYLCAWSARRNTIYFGEGSWLTVV.

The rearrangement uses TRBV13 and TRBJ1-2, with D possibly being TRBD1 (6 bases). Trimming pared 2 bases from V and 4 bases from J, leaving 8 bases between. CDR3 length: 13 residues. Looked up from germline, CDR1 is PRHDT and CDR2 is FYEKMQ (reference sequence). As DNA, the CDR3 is TGTGCCAGCAGCTTAACAGGGACCTATGGCTACACCTTC. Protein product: CASSLTGTYGYTF. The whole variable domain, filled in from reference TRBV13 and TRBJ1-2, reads AAGVIQSPRHLIKEKRETATLKCYPIPRHDTVYWYQQGPGQDPQFLISFYEKMQSDKGSIPDRFSAQQFSDYHSELNMSSLELGDSALYFCASSLTGTYGYTFGSGTRLTVV.

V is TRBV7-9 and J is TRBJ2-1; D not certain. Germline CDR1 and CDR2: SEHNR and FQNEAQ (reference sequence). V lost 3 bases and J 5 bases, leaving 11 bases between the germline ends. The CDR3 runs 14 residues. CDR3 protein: CASSLMRPDNEQFF. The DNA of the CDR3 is TGTGCCAGCAGCTTGATGCGGCCAGACAATGAGCAGTTCTTC.

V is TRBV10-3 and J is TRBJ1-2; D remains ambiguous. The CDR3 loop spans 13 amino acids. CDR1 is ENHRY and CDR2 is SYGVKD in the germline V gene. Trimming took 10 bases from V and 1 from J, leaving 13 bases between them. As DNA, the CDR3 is TGTGCCACGAAGGAGGAGATTAACTATGGCTACACCTTC. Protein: CATKEEINYGYTF.

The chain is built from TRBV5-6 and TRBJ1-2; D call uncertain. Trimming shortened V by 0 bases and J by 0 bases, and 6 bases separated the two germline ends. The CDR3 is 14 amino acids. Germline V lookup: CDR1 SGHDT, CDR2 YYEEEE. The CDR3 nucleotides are TGTGCCAGCAGCTTGGCGCAGACTAACTATGGCTACACCTTC. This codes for CASSLAQTNYGYTF. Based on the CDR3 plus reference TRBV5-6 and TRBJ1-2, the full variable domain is DAGVTQSPTHLIKTRGQQVTLRCSPKSGHDTVSWYQQALGQGPQFIFQYYEEEERQRGNFPDRFSGHQFPNYSSELNVNALLLGDSALYLCASSLAQTNYGYTFGSGTRLTVV.

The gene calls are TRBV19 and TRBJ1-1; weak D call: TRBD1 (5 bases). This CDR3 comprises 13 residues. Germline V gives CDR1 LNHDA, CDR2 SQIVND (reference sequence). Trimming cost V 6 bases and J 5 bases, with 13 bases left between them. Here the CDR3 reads CASRKQESTEAFF. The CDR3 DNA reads TGTGCCAGTAGGAAACAGGAATCTACTGAAGCTTTCTTT.

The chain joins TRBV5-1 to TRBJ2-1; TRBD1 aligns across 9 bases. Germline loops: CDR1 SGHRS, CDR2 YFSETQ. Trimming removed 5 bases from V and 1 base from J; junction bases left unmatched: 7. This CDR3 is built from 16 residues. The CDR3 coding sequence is TGCGCCAGCAGGTCTGGGACAGGGATGTCCTACAATGAGCAGTTCTTC. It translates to CASRSGTGMSYNEQFF.

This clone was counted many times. CDR3 sequence (DNA): TGTGCCAGCAGCTTATTTACAGGTGAAGCTTTCTTT. Translating it yields CASSLFTGEAFF. The gene calls are TRBV6-6 and TRBJ1-1, with TRBD1 as a possible D gene (5 bases). CDR3 size: 12 residues. CDR1 is MNHNY and CDR2 is SVGAGI in the germline V gene (reference sequence). The germline V and J ends were trimmed by 6 bases and 7 bases, with 12 bases remaining between them.

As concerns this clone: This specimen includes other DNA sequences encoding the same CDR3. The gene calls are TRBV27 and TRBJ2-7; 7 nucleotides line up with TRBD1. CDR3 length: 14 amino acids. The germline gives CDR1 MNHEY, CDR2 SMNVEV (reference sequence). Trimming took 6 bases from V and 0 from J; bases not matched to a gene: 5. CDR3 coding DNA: TGTGCCAGCAGCTCGACAGGGAGCTCCTACGAGCAGTACTTC. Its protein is CASSSTGSSYEQYF.

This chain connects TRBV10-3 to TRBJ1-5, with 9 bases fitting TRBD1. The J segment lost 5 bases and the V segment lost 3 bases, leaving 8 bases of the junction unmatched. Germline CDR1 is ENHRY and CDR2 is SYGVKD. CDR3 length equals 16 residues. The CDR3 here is CAISDRGTGIHQPQHF. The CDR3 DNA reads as TGTGCCATCAGTGATCGAGGGACAGGGATTCATCAGCCCCAGCATTTT.

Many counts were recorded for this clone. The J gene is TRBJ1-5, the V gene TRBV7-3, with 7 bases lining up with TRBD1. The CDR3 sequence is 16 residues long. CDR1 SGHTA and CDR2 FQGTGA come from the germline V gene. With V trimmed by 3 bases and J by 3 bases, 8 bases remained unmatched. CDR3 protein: CASSFQGQANNQPQHF. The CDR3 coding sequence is TGTGCCAGCAGCTTCCAAGGACAGGCCAACAATCAGCCCCAGCATTTT.

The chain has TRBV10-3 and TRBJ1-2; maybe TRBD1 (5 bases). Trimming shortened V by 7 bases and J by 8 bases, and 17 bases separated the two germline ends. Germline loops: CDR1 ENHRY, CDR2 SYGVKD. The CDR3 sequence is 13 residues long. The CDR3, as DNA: TGTGCCATCACCACGGTGGGGGGATCGGGCTACACCTTC. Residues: CAITTVGGSGYTF.

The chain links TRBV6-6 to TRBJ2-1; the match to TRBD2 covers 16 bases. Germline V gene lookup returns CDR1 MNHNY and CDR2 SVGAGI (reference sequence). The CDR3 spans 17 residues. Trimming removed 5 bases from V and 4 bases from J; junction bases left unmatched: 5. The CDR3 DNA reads TGTGCCAGCAGTCCGGGACTAGCGGGGGGGATTTACAATGAGCAGTTCTTC. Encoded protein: CASSPGLAGGIYNEQFF.

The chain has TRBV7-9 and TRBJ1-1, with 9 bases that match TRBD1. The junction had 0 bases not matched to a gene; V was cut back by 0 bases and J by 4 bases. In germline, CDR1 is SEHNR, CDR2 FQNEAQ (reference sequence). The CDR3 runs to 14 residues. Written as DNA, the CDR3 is TGTGCCAGCAGCTTAGCGGACAGGGGCACTGAAGCTTTCTTT. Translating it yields CASSLADRGTEAFF.

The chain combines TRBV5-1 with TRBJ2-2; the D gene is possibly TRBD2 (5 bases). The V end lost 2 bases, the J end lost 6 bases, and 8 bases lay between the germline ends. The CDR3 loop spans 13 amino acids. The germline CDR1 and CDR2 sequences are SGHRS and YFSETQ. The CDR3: CASSFRGAGELFF. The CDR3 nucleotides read TGCGCCAGCAGCTTCCGGGGAGCCGGGGAGCTGTTTTTT.

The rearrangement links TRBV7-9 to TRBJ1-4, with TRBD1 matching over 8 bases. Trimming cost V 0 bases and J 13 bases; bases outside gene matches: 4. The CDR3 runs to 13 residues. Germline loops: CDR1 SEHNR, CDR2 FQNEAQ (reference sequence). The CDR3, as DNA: TGTGCCAGCAGCTTAGCCGGACAGGGAAGACTGTTTTTT. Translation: CASSLAGQGRLFF.

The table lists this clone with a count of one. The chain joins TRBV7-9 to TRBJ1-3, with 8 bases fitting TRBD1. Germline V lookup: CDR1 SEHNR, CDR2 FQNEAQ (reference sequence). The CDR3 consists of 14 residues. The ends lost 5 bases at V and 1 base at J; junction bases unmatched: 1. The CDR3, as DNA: TGTGCCAGCAGCCGACAGGGGTCTGGAAACACCATATATTTT. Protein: CASSRQGSGNTIYF.

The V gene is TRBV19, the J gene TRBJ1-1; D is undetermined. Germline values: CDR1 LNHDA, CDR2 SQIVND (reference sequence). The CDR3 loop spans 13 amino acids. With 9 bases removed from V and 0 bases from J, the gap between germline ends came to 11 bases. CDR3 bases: TGTGCCAGCCTGAGGGCAGTGAACACTGAAGCTTTCTTT. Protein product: CASLRAVNTEAFF.

This chain's CDR3 is CASSPRQGFNYGYTF. In nucleotides, the CDR3 is TGTGCCAGCAGCCCCAGACAGGGTTTTAACTATGGCTACACCTTC. The chain couples TRBV9 to TRBJ1-2; 7 nucleotides line up with TRBD1. The CDR3 extends over 15 amino acids. Germline V gives CDR1 SGDLS, CDR2 YYNGEE. After removal of 4 bases from V and 1 base from J, the junction contained 7 bases not matched to a gene.

The CDR3 sequence: CAWTGNGGYTF. CDR3 coding DNA: TGTGCCTGGACCGGGAACGGAGGCTACACCTTC. The rearrangement uses TRBV30 and TRBJ1-2; the D is unclear. The V gene's germline CDR1 is GTSNPN and CDR2 SVGIG (reference sequence). CDR3 length: 11 residues. Trimming took off 4 bases at V and 8 bases at J, with 11 bases between the two ends.

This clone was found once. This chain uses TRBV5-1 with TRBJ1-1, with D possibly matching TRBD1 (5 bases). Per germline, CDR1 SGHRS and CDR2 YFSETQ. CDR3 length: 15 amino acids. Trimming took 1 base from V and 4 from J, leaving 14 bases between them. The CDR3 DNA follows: TGCGCCAGCAGCTTGCCCGCCCAGGGTGGCACTGAAGCTTTCTTT. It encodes CASSLPAQGGTEAFF.

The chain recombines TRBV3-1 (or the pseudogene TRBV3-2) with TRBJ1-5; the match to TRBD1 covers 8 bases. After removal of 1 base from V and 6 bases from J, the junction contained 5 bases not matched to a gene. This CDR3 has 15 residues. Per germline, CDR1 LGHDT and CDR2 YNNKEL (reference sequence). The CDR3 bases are TGTGCCAGCAGCCAAGGGGCCAGGGGGCTTCAGCCCCAGCATTTT. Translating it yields CASSQGARGLQPQHF.

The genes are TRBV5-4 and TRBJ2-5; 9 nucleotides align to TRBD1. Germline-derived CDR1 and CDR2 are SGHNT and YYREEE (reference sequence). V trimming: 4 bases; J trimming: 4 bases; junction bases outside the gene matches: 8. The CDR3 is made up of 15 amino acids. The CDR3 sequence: CASSPWGQGGETQYF. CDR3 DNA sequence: TGTGCCAGCAGCCCCTGGGGACAGGGAGGAGAGACCCAGTACTTC. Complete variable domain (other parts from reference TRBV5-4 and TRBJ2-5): ETGVTQSPTHLIKTRGQQVTLRCSSQSGHNTVSWYQQALGQGPQFIFQYYREEENGRGNFPPRFSGLQFPNYSSELNVNALELDDSALYLCASSPWGQGGETQYFGPGTRLLVL.

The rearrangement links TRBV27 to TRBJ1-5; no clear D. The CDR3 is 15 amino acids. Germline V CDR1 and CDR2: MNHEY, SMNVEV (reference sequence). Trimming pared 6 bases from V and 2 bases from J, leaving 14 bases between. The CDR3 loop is CASSRVGGRNQPQHF. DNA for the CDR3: TGTGCCAGCAGCCGCGTGGGTGGGCGCAATCAGCCCCAGCATTTT.

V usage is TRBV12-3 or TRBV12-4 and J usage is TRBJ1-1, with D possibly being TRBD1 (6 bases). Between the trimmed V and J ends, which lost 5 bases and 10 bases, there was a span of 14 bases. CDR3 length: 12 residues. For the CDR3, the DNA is TGTGCCAGCAGTGCGCAGGGGCGCGGAGCTTTCTTT. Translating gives CASSAQGRGAFF.

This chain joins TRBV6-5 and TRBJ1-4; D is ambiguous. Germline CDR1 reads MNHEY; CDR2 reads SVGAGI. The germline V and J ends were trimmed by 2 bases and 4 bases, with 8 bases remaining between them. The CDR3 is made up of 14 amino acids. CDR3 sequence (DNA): TGTGCCAGCAGTTACAAGCGTTATAATGAAAAACTGTTTTTT. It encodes CASSYKRYNEKLFF.